The present T cell receptor (beta chain) was sequenced within a study of shared clonotypes between healthy human individuals. The study, taken as a whole, reports: Sampling used blood alone; tissue repertoires probably differ.

Worth noting for this clone: Its antigen is unknown.

Per the original methods: Filtering differed for immunoSEQ, which gave only junction sequences without quality scores. Produced via immunoSEQ multiplex PCR; TCRdb's table is partial and in-frame only. Clone size and V and J calls were adopted from that table, with D and trimming inferred from the DNA. This sample has about 1.5 million clones, with roughly 96% found just once. Germline values: CDR1 MNHNS, CDR2 SASEGT. The V and J ends lost 4 bases and 7 bases, in that order; junction bases with no gene match: 4. The length of the CDR3 is 14 residues. This clonotype was sampled from a man aged 25-45 years in good health. The chain has TRBV6-1 and TRBJ1-4; 9 bases are a match to TRBD1. The sample comprised naive CD4+ T cells sorted from blood. The subset: CD45RA+ positively selected. The CDR3 sequence is CASSVTGGLEKLFF. The CDR3 DNA sequence: TGTGCCAGCAGTGTAACAGGGGGCCTTGAAAAACTGTTTTTT.